The 30 T cell receptor beta chains given below trace back to one sample, sequenced in a study of T cells after yellow fever vaccination. Using its own MiXCR run on the 5' RACE reads, TCRdb lists one record per CDR3 protein. The sample shows about 340,000 distinct CDR3 sequences, around 13% of them seen only once. This specimen was CD4+ T cells sorted from PBMCs, taken 15 days after the yellow fever booster vaccination. These receptor sequences come from a man younger than 35 who received the YFV17D yellow fever vaccine.

The chain carries TRBV27 and TRBJ2-5, with D perhaps assigned TRBD1 or TRBD2 (6 bases each). This CDR3 has 15 residues. Trimming shortened V by 2 bases and J by 5 bases, and 15 bases separated the two germline ends. CDR1 is MNHEY and CDR2 is SMNVEV in the germline V gene (reference sequence). The CDR3 DNA is TGTGCCAGCAGTTTAACGGGGGCCGTCCGGGAGACCCAGTACTTC. It encodes CASSLTGAVRETQYF.

In regard to this clonotype: Relative to the germline gene, one junction end is altered; a read error may explain this. The chain recombines TRBV11-3 with TRBJ2-7, with a tentative D call TRBD2 (5 bases). Germline V gives CDR1 SGHNT, CDR2 YENEEA. The CDR3 consists of 12 residues. As DNA, the CDR3 is TGTGCCAGCAGCTTAGCTTCGCTACCGCGGGACTTC. Encoded protein: CASSLASLPRDF.

This clonotype was counted many times. In DNA, the CDR3 is TGCGCCAGCAGCATCACAGGGCGGGAACAGCCCCAGCATTTT. It encodes CASSITGREQPQHF. The chain joins TRBV5-1 to TRBJ1-5, with TRBD1 as a possible D gene (6 bases). The germline gives CDR1 SGHRS, CDR2 YFSETQ. This CDR3 has 14 amino acids. The V end was cut by 4 bases, the J end by 7 bases, with 15 bases between.

Ten or more counts support this clonotype. This chain uses TRBV12-3 or TRBV12-4 with TRBJ2-7, with 7 bases fitting TRBD2. CDR3 length: 12 amino acids. Trimming cost V 8 bases and J 3 bases; bases outside gene matches: 4. The CDR3 coding sequence is TGTGCCAGCCGCGGGGGATTCTACGAGCAGTACTTC. Its protein product is CASRGGFYEQYF.

The chain recombines TRBV4-3 with TRBJ1-1; D is undetermined. The CDR3 is made up of 13 amino acids. Germline CDR1 is LGHNA and CDR2 is YSLEER. The V end was cut by 3 bases, the J end by 1 base, with 6 bases between. The CDR3 is CASSHVTNTEAFF. The CDR3 DNA is TGCGCCAGCAGCCATGTGACGAACACTGAAGCTTTCTTT.

This clonotype was seen many times. The rearrangement links TRBV12-3 or TRBV12-4 to TRBJ1-2, with a possible D match to TRBD1 (6 bases). The CDR3 length is 13 residues. Between the trimmed V and J ends, which lost 2 bases and 4 bases, there was a span of 8 bases. The CDR3 protein is CASSLTGAYGYTF. In DNA, the CDR3 is TGTGCCAGCAGTTTAACGGGGGCCTATGGCTACACCTTC.

The chain carries TRBV24-1 and TRBJ1-5; D is unresolved. Trimming removed 9 bases from V and 7 bases from J, with 15 bases in between. CDR3 length equals 13 residues. From germline, CDR1 is KGHDR and CDR2 SFDVKD. CDR3 nucleotide sequence: TGTGCCACCTCCCCCGGGTCAGCACAGCCCCAGCATTTT. Residues: CATSPGSAQPQHF.

This clonotype has more than one count but fewer than ten. The chain has TRBV29-1 and TRBJ1-1; D might be TRBD1 (6 bases). V lost 7 bases and J 10 bases, leaving 22 bases between the germline ends. Germline V gives CDR1 SQVTM, CDR2 ANQGSEA. The length of the CDR3 is 13 residues. The CDR3 sequence is CSARTASTLIAFF. CDR3 nucleotides: TGCAGCGCCAGGACAGCTAGTACACTGATAGCTTTCTTT.

The chain couples TRBV19 to TRBJ2-1; no clear D. Germline CDR1 LNHDA, CDR2 SQIVND (reference sequence). The CDR3 spans 15 residues. With 0 bases removed from V and 5 bases from J, the gap between germline ends came to 11 bases. Here the CDR3 reads CASSIDRAGHNEQFF. The DNA for the CDR3 is TGTGCCAGTAGTATAGATCGCGCAGGACACAATGAGCAGTTCTTC.

This clonotype was found many times. The rearrangement links TRBV18 to TRBJ2-1, with TRBD2 matching 8 bases. The V gene's germline CDR1 is KGHSH and CDR2 LQKENI. Germline trimming cut 2 bases from V and 9 bases from J; bases unmatched to any gene: 12. The CDR3 length is 16 residues. As DNA, the CDR3 is TGTGCCAGCTCACCAAGAGGTGGCGGGGGGCGCGGTGAGCAGTTCTTC. This codes for CASSPRGGGGRGEQFF.

This clonotype has more than one count but fewer than ten. The chain recombines TRBV12-3 or TRBV12-4 with TRBJ1-2; D uncertain. V was cut by 9 bases and J by 3 bases, with 14 bases left in between. CDR3 length: 13 residues. The CDR3 coding sequence is TGTGCCAGTCGTTTGGGCAGAGACTATGGCTACACCTTC. Amino acid sequence: CASRLGRDYGYTF.

The rearrangement links TRBV30 to TRBJ2-2; unclear D gene. The CDR3 sequence is 16 residues long. From germline, CDR1 is GTSNPN and CDR2 SVGIG (reference sequence). Trimming removed 0 bases from V and 2 bases from J, with 13 bases in between. For the CDR3, the DNA is TGTGCCTGGAGTGTTGGAATACTGACAAACACCGGGGAGCTGTTTTTT. Protein sequence: CAWSVGILTNTGELFF. Looking up the rest from reference TRBV30 and TRBJ2-2 gives the full variable domain: SQTIHQWPATLVQPVGSPLSLECTVEGTSNPNLYWYRQAAGRGLQLLFYSVGIGQISSEVPQNLSASRPQDRQFILSSKKLLLSDSGFYLCAWSVGILTNTGELFFGEGSRLTVL.

The chain links TRBV28 to TRBJ1-4, with D unclear. In germline, CDR1 is MDHEN, CDR2 SYDVKM. Trimming cost V 3 bases and J 0 bases, with 14 bases left between them. This CDR3 spans 17 amino acids. Here the CDR3 DNA reads TGTGCCAGCAGTTTGAGACCGGCGCTCGCAACTAATGAAAAACTGTTTTTT. Its translation is CASSLRPALATNEKLFF. The entire variable domain, with the rest obtained from reference TRBV28 and TRBJ1-4, is as follows: DVKVTQSSRYLVKRTGEKVFLECVQDMDHENMFWYRQDPGLGLRLIYFSYDVKMKEKGDIPEGYSVSREKKERFSLILESASTNQTSMYLCASSLRPALATNEKLFFGSGTQLSVL.

This clonotype was seen more than once but under ten times. The chain has TRBV4-3 and TRBJ1-2, with D unclear. Germline-derived CDR1 and CDR2 are LGHNA and YSLEER. The CDR3 is 13 residues long. With 4 bases removed from V and 3 bases from J, the gap between germline ends came to 9 bases. Here the CDR3 reads CASSPETDYGYTF. The DNA of the CDR3 is TGCGCCAGCAGCCCAGAGACGGACTATGGCTACACCTTC.

The rearrangement links TRBV27 to TRBJ1-6, with TRBD1 identical over 10 bases. CDR3 length equals 15 residues. CDR1 and CDR2 (germline): MNHEY, SMNVEV (reference sequence). The ends lost 4 bases at V and 12 bases at J; junction bases unmatched: 9. For the CDR3, the DNA is TGTGCCAGCAGTTCCATCGGACAGGGGGGTCAACCCCTCCACTTT. Protein product: CASSSIGQGGQPLHF.

In its sample, this clonotype was seen many times. The chain links TRBV5-1 to TRBJ1-2; possible D gene TRBD1, 6 bases. This CDR3 contains 14 residues. Looked up from germline, CDR1 is SGHRS and CDR2 is YFSETQ. Between the trimmed V and J ends, which lost 0 bases and 8 bases, there was a span of 14 bases. The DNA for the CDR3 is TGCGCCAGCAGCTTGGGTTTACAGGGAAGCGGCTACACCTTC. Translated, it gives CASSLGLQGSGYTF.

This clonotype was seen ten or more times. This chain links TRBV28 with TRBJ2-4; TRBD2 is a possible D gene (7 bases). Germline V CDR1 and CDR2: MDHEN, SYDVKM. The V end lost 6 bases, the J end lost 1 base, and 13 bases lay between the germline ends. The CDR3 covers 15 residues. For the CDR3, the DNA is TGTGCCAGCAGCTCCCGGGGGGCGGCCAAAAACATTCAGTACTTC. This gives the protein CASSSRGAAKNIQYF.

Only a few counts were recorded for this clonotype. The rearrangement links TRBV5-4 to TRBJ1-5; 8 bases line up with TRBD1. The CDR3 covers 14 residues. The J segment lost 2 bases and the V segment lost 9 bases, leaving 7 bases of the junction unmatched. Germline lookup yields CDR1 SGHNT and CDR2 YYREEE (reference sequence). The CDR3 DNA follows: TGTGCCACTAAGCAGGGGGCGGGCAATCAGCCCCAGCATTTT. Amino acids: CATKQGAGNQPQHF.

The table lists this clonotype with many counts. The V gene is TRBV4-3, the J gene TRBJ1-4; no clear D. Germline V lookup: CDR1 LGHNA, CDR2 YSLEER. CDR3 length equals 14 residues. V was shortened by 0 bases and J by 0 bases, with 2 bases between the two germline ends. The CDR3 region is CASSQEPTNEKLFF. The CDR3 DNA reads TGCGCCAGCAGCCAAGAGCCAACTAATGAAAAACTGTTTTTT.

This chain connects TRBV4-2 to TRBJ2-7; 11 bases are a match to TRBD2. The CDR3 totals 18 residues. The germline gives CDR1 LGHNA, CDR2 YNFKEQ. Germline trimming cut 1 base from V and 10 bases from J; bases unmatched to any gene: 18. CDR3 amino acids: CASSQAPSGSGGAALQYF. The CDR3 DNA reads TGTGCCAGCAGCCAAGCCCCATCGGGTAGCGGGGGGGCCGCACTTCAGTACTTC.

The sample holds a few counts of this clonotype. This chain connects TRBV12-3 or TRBV12-4 to TRBJ1-6; D may be TRBD1 (5 bases). CDR3 length: 14 amino acids. The V gene lost 3 bases and the J gene lost 7 bases, with 10 bases spanning the gap. In nucleotides, the CDR3 is TGTGCCAGCAGTTTGCTAAGGGGAAATTCACCCCTCCACTTT. Translated: CASSLLRGNSPLHF.

The chain couples TRBV20-1 to TRBJ2-7; D uncertain. The germline V gene encodes CDR1 DFQATT and CDR2 SNEGSKA (reference sequence). The CDR3 runs to 11 residues. V was clipped by 6 bases and J by 4 bases, with 10 bases between them. CDR3 sequence (DNA): TGCAGTGCCCGAAAGAGGTACGAGCAGTACTTC. Protein: CSARKRYEQYF.

This clonotype was seen many times. The CDR3 DNA is TGTGCCAGCAGTCGAAGCGGGGATCAAGAGACCCAGTACTTC. Translating it yields CASSRSGDQETQYF. The chain couples TRBV7-3 to TRBJ2-5; 7 bases align to TRBD2. CDR1 SGHTA and CDR2 FQGTGA come from the germline V gene. The CDR3 sequence is 14 residues long. J lost 2 bases, V lost 6 bases, and 6 bases had no gene match.

This clonotype was detected a few times. The J gene is TRBJ2-1, the V gene TRBV7-2; the D gene could be TRBD1 or TRBD2 (5 bases each). V was clipped by 3 bases and J by 6 bases, with 15 bases between them. The CDR3 has 15 residues. Germline V CDR1 and CDR2: SGHTA, FQGNSA. CDR3 residues: CASSFPGANFNEQFF. The CDR3 DNA reads TGTGCCAGCAGCTTCCCCGGGGCCAACTTCAATGAGCAGTTCTTC.

This clonotype was counted a few times. This sequence joins TRBV5-1 and TRBJ2-1; TRBD1 matches at 7 bases. V was pared by 4 bases and J by 7 bases, with 8 bases of the junction left unmatched. The CDR3 length is 14 residues. Germline-derived CDR1 and CDR2 are SGHRS and YFSETQ. In DNA, the CDR3 is TGCGCCAGCAGCCCAGTTACAGGGGTTAATGAGCAGTTCTTC. Protein: CASSPVTGVNEQFF.

V and J are TRBV7-2 and TRBJ2-5; TRBD1 is a possible D gene (6 bases). CDR3 length: 15 amino acids. The germline CDR1 and CDR2 sequences are SGHTA and FQGNSA. The V end was cut by 1 base, the J end by 3 bases, with 12 bases between. The CDR3 here is CASSLDPDRKETQYF. Here the CDR3 DNA reads TGTGCCAGCAGCTTAGACCCCGACAGGAAAGAGACCCAGTACTTC. The whole variable domain, remainder taken from reference TRBV7-2 and TRBJ2-5, is GAGVSQSPSNKVTEKGKDVELRCDPISGHTALYWYRQSLGQGLEFLIYFQGNSAPDKSGLPSDRFSAERTGGSVSTLTIQRTQQEDSAVYLCASSLDPDRKETQYFGPGTRLLVL.

This chain uses TRBV30 with TRBJ1-5, with 7 positions matching TRBD1. V was clipped by 5 bases and J by 2 bases; unmatched bases: 3. The CDR3 totals 13 residues. Per germline, CDR1 GTSNPN and CDR2 SVGIG (reference sequence). The CDR3 loop is CAWAGQGNQPQHF. CDR3 sequence (DNA): TGTGCCTGGGCCGGACAGGGCAATCAGCCCCAGCATTTT. The complete variable domain, with remaining parts taken from reference TRBV30 and TRBJ1-5, reads SQTIHQWPATLVQPVGSPLSLECTVEGTSNPNLYWYRQAAGRGLQLLFYSVGIGQISSEVPQNLSASRPQDRQFILSSKKLLLSDSGFYLCAWAGQGNQPQHFGDGTRLSIL.

There are a few counts of this clonotype. The chain combines TRBV30 with TRBJ2-5; 13 positions match TRBD2. The V segment lost 5 bases and the J segment 2 bases; nucleotides outside the gene matches: 2. The CDR3 runs to 14 residues. Germline V gene data show CDR1 as GTSNPN and CDR2 as SVGIG (reference sequence). The CDR3 loop reads CAWGTSGAQETQYF. For the CDR3, the DNA is TGTGCCTGGGGGACTAGCGGGGCACAAGAGACCCAGTACTTC.

The chain links TRBV20-1 to TRBJ1-2; D unresolved. The CDR3 extends over 9 amino acids. CDR1 is DFQATT and CDR2 is SNEGSKA in the germline V gene (reference sequence). V was cut by 6 bases and J by 4 bases, with 3 bases left in between. This CDR3 reads CSAFYGYTF. The CDR3 DNA is TGCAGTGCCTTCTATGGCTACACCTTC.

This clonotype was observed many times. The V gene is TRBV4-2, the J gene TRBJ2-3; D is perhaps TRBD1 (7 bases). Per the germline V gene, CDR1 is LGHNA and CDR2 is YNFKEQ. This CDR3 is 16 amino acids long. V lost 1 base and J 1 base, leaving 12 bases between the germline ends. The CDR3 spells CASSQAGRGGTDTQYF. CDR3 coding DNA: TGTGCCAGCAGCCAAGCTGGCAGGGGGGGCACAGATACGCAGTATTTT.